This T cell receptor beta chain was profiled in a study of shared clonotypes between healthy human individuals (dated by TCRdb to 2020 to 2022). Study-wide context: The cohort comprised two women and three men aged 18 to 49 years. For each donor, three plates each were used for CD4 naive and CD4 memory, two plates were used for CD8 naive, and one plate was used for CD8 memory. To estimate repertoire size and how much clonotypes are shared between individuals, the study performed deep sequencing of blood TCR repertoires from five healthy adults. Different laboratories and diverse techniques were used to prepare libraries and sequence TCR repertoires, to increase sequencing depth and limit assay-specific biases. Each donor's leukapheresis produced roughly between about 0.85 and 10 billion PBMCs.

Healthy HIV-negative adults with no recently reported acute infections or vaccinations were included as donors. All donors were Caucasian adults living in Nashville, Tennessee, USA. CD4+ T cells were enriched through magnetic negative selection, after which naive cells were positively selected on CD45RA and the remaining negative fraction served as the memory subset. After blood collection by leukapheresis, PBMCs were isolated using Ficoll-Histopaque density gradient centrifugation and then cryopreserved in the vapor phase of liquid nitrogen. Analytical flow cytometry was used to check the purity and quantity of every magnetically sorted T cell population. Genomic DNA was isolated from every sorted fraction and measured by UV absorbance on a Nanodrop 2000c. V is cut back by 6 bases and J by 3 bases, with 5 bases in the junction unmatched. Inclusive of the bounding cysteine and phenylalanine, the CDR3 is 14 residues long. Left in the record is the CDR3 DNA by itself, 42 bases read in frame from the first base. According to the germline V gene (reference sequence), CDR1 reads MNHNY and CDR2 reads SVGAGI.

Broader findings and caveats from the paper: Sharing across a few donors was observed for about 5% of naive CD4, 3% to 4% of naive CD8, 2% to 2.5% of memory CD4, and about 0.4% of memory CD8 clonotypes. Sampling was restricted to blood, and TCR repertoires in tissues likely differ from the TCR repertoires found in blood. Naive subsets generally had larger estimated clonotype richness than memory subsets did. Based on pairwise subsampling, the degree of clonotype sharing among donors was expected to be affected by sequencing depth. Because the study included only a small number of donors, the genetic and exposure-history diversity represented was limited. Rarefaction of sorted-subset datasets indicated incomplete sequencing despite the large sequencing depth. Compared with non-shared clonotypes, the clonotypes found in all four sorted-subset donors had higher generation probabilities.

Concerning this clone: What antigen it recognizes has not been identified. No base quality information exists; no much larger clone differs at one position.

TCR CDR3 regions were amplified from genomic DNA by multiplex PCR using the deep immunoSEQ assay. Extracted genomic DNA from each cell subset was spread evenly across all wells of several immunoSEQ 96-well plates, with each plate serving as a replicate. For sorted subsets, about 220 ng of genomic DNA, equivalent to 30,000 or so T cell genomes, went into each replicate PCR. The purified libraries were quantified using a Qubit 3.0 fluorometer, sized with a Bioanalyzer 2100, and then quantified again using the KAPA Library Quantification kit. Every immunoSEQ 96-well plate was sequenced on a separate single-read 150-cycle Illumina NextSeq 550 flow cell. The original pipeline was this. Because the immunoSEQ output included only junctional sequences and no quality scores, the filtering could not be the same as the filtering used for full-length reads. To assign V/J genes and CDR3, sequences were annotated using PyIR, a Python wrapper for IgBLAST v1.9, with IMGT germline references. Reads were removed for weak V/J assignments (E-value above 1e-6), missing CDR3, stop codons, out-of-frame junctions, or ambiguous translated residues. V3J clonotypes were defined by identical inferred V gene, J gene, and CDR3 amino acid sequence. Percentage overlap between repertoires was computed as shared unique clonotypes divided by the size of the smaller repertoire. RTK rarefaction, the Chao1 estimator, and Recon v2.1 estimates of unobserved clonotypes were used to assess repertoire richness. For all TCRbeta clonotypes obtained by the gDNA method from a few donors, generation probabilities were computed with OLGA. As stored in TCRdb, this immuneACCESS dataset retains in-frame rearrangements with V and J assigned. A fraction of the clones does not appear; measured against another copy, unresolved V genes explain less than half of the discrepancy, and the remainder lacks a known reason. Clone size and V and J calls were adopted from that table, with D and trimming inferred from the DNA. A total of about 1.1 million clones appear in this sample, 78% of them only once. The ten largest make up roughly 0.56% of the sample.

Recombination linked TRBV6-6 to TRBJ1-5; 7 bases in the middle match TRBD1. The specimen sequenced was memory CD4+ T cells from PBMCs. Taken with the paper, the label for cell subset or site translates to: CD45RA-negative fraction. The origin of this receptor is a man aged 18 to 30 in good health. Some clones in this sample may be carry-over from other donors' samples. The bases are TGTGCCAGCAGCCCGGACAGGCTCAATCAGCCCCAGCATTTT. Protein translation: CASSPDRLNQPQHF.